What follows are 9 T cell receptor beta chains derived from one specimen sequenced in a study of OX40 agonist ivuxolimab in advanced cancers. Sequencing used immunoSEQ multiplex PCR; TCRdb keeps in-frame clones, though not all of them. The repertoire includes some 59,000 clones, 75% to 95% of them detected once, and 8% to 9.5% sits in the top ten. The input for sequencing was CD4+ or CD8+ T cells sorted from blood, taken in a trial of the OX40 agonist ivuxolimab. All receptors come from an adult with an advanced solid tumor such as melanoma, head and neck, liver or kidney cancer.

This chain uses TRBV4-3 with TRBJ1-5; D unresolved. Germline V gene data show CDR1 as LGHNA and CDR2 as YSLEER. The CDR3 is 14 amino acids. Trimming took 1 base from V and 6 from J, leaving 10 bases between them. The CDR3 is CASSQGNGLQPQHF. DNA for the CDR3: TGCGCCAGCAGCCAAGGCAACGGGCTTCAGCCCCAGCATTTT.

The chain combines TRBV7-8 with TRBJ1-4; D is ambiguous. The germline V gene has CDR1 SGHVS and CDR2 FQNEAQ. The CDR3 runs to 14 residues. The V and J ends lost 2 bases and 3 bases respectively, with 7 bases between them. The CDR3 DNA is TGTGCCAGCAGCTTATACGGGGCTAATGAAAAACTGTTTTTT. Its protein is CASSLYGANEKLFF.

The sample holds one count of this clone. The V call is TRBV7-8, the J call TRBJ2-5; D is possibly TRBD2 (5 bases). Germline-derived CDR1 and CDR2 are SGHVS and FQNEAQ. The CDR3 extends over 16 amino acids. V lost 0 bases and J lost 5, with 16 bases in between. DNA for the CDR3: TGTGCCAGCAGCTTAGCGCCCCCCCGGGGTAGGGAGACCCAGTACTTC. It yields the protein CASSLAPPRGRETQYF.

This clone was counted a single time. The V gene is TRBV7-9, the J gene TRBJ2-1; 7 nucleotides align to TRBD1. With V trimmed by 5 bases and J by 0 bases, 7 bases remained unmatched. The CDR3 runs 16 residues. Looked up from germline, CDR1 is SEHNR and CDR2 is FQNEAQ (reference sequence). CDR3 bases: TGTGCCAGCAGCCCTCCCGGGACAGCCTCCTACAATGAGCAGTTCTTC. This sequence encodes CASSPPGTASYNEQFF.

This sequence joins TRBV7-6 and TRBJ2-5; unclear D gene. Trimming cost V 1 base and J 1 base, with 13 bases left between them. Germline V gene lookup returns CDR1 SGHVS and CDR2 FNYEAQ. There are 16 residues in the CDR3. CDR3 DNA: TGTGCCAGCAGCTTAGTCAGGATAGCCACCCAAGAGACCCAGTACTTC. Protein sequence: CASSLVRIATQETQYF.

The chain couples TRBV13 to TRBJ1-1; unclear D gene. Trimming shortened V by 5 bases and J by 9 bases, and 13 bases separated the two germline ends. The CDR3 extends over 12 amino acids. Germline CDR1 and CDR2: PRHDT and FYEKMQ (reference sequence). CDR3 amino acids: CASSPLRGQAFF. CDR3 bases: TGTGCCAGCAGCCCCCTTCGAGGACAAGCTTTCTTT.

The CDR3 reads CASSFGGRPSYEQYF. CDR3 DNA sequence: TGTGCCAGCAGTTTTGGGGGACGCCCCTCCTACGAGCAGTACTTC. This chain joins TRBV27 and TRBJ2-7, with D possibly called TRBD1 or TRBD2 (5 bases each). The length of the CDR3 is 15 residues. The V gene lost 3 bases and the J gene lost 0 bases, with 12 bases spanning the gap. From germline, CDR1 is MNHEY and CDR2 SMNVEV (reference sequence).

The chain couples TRBV27 to TRBJ1-1; the D is unclear. CDR3 length equals 13 residues. In germline, CDR1 is MNHEY, CDR2 SMNVEV (reference sequence). V was trimmed by 7 bases and J by 0 bases, leaving 9 bases between them. The CDR3 DNA reads as TGTGCCAGCATGAACAGCATGAACACTGAAGCTTTCTTT. It translates to CASMNSMNTEAFF.

The CDR3 region is CASSLAPKELPSYEQYF. CDR3 in DNA: TGTGCCAGCAGCTTAGCCCCGAAGGAACTCCCCTCCTACGAGCAGTACTTC. The chain links TRBV7-6 to TRBJ2-7, with no clear D. The CDR3 is made up of 17 amino acids. CDR1 SGHVS and CDR2 FNYEAQ come from the germline V gene. V was clipped by 0 bases and J by 0 bases, with 15 bases between them. Together with reference TRBV7-6 and TRBJ2-7, the CDR3 gives the full variable domain: GAGVSQSPRYKVTKRGQDVALRCDPISGHVSLYWYRQALGQGPEFLTYFNYEAQQDKSGLPNDRFSAERPEGSISTLTIQRTEQRDSAMYRCASSLAPKELPSYEQYFGPGTRLTVT.